This T cell receptor beta chain was identified in a study of blood T cell repertoires in COVID-19. Across the whole study: T cells, B-cell-depleted T cells, or PBMCs supplied cDNA or gDNA.

Participant ages covered roughly 18 to 89 years across 24 US areas. Generated by immunoSEQ multiplex PCR, the TCRdb table keeps only in-frame clones and is missing some. The repertoire consists of 450,000 or so clones, with roughly 88% occurring once and the leading ten covering about 0.63%. The sequence was collected from a man aged 18 to 29 who had recovered from COVID-19. The sample was PBMCs or T cells enriched from blood (not recorded which).

The CDR3 loop reads CASSISTTGSYEQYF. The CDR3 bases are TGTGCCAGTAGTATTTCGACTACGGGTTCCTACGAGCAGTACTTC. The rearrangement uses TRBV19 and TRBJ2-7; a weak D match, TRBD2 (5 bases). V lost 3 bases and J lost 1, with 13 bases in between. Looked up from germline, CDR1 is LNHDA and CDR2 is SQIVND (reference sequence). CDR3 length: 15 amino acids.